Reported below is one T cell receptor beta chain. Its antigen remains unidentified. At one boundary the junction diverges from the germline segment, which might be a read error. 60 Vbeta and 13 Jbeta primers were used in PCR. TCRdb's table, derived via immunoSEQ multiplex PCR, lists solely in-frame clones and lacks some. The sample lists 200,000 to 250,000 clones; around 76% were seen once. CDR3 size: 18 residues. The germline gives CDR1 SEHNR, CDR2 FQNEAQ (reference sequence). Unrecorded immune exposures were likely, despite nominal health at sampling. This sample stems from a study of cytomegalovirus exposure and HLA in healthy donors. Study results and caveats: The study listed under 200 cytomegalovirus-associated TCR beta chains. Some segments of the V type, notably TRBV6-2 and TRBV6-3, were excluded as indistinguishable.

V is TRBV7-9 and J is TRBJ1-1, with D possibly TRBD1 on 6 matching bases. The sequenced material came from PBMCs. The sequence came from a man between 18 and 29 years old in good health and CMV-seronegative. CDR3 in DNA: TGTTCCAGCAGCTTAGCGTTTCAGGGGCTCCGAAAGAACACTGAAGCTTTCTTT. The encoded protein is CSSSLAFQGLRKNTEAFF.